One and the same sample provided the 7 T cell receptor beta chains below, sequenced in a study of cytomegalovirus exposure and HLA in healthy donors. The PCR contained 60 Vbeta and 13 Jbeta primers. Sequenced by immunoSEQ multiplex PCR; TCRdb stores in-frame clones only, minus some. The data contain around 100,000 clones, 70% to 80% of them singletons. What was sequenced was PBMCs. Every receptor here comes from a woman between 18 and 29 years old in good health and CMV-seropositive.

V and J are TRBV5-4 and TRBJ2-5; 7 bases are shared with TRBD2. CDR1 is SGHNT and CDR2 is YYREEE in the germline V gene (reference sequence). There are 14 residues in the CDR3. J lost 4 bases, V lost 1 base, and 4 bases had no gene match. The CDR3 nucleotides are TGTGCCAGCAGCTTGAGGCGGGAGCGAGAGACCCAGTACTTC. Protein: CASSLRRERETQYF.

This chain connects TRBV7-8 to TRBJ2-7, with D maybe TRBD2 (5 bases). Germline CDR1 reads SGHVS; CDR2 reads FQNEAQ. Trimming stripped 1 base from V and 6 bases from J, with 16 bases between. The CDR3 has 15 amino acids. The CDR3 region has the DNA TGTGCCAGCAGCTTAGGTACGCTAGTGGGAGCCGAGCAGTACTTC. As protein: CASSLGTLVGAEQYF.

The V gene is TRBV6-5, the J gene TRBJ2-7; 9 bases match TRBD2. Germline loops: CDR1 MNHEY, CDR2 SVGAGI. The CDR3 extends over 14 amino acids. Unmatched junction bases numbered 8, after V lost 8 bases and J lost 3 bases. This CDR3 is CASLGGTSNYEQYF. CDR3 sequence (DNA): TGTGCCAGCCTCGGGGGGACTAGCAACTACGAGCAGTACTTC.

The chain joins TRBV7-9 to TRBJ2-3; 7 bases fit TRBD2. This CDR3 contains 15 residues. Germline V gene lookup returns CDR1 SEHNR and CDR2 FQNEAQ (reference sequence). Germline trimming cut 3 bases from V and 4 bases from J; bases unmatched to any gene: 7. For the CDR3, the DNA is TGTGCCAGCAGCTTTGTAACGGGAGGTTCAGATACGCAGTATTTT. It yields the protein CASSFVTGGSDTQYF.

The chain couples TRBV5-1 to TRBJ2-7; tentatively, D is TRBD2 (5 bases). This CDR3 region has 15 residues. Germline V lookup: CDR1 SGHRS, CDR2 YFSETQ. V shed 4 bases and J shed 0 bases, with 14 bases lying between them. The CDR3 here is CASSLDGMNSYEQYF. The CDR3 bases are TGCGCCAGCAGCCTGGACGGGATGAACTCCTACGAGCAGTACTTC.

The chain carries TRBV27 and TRBJ2-5, with 9 bases lining up with TRBD1. Per the germline V gene, CDR1 is MNHEY and CDR2 is SMNVEV (reference sequence). The CDR3 runs 13 residues. The trim removed 6 bases at V and 5 bases at J, leaving 4 bases unmatched. The CDR3 DNA follows: TGTGCCAGCAGGTTGGACAGGGGCGAGACCCAGTACTTC. It codes for CASRLDRGETQYF.

This clone was seen a handful of times. V is TRBV6-6 and J is TRBJ1-1; D possibly corresponds to TRBD1 (6 bases). Germline loops: CDR1 MNHNY, CDR2 SVGAGI (reference sequence). CDR3 length: 14 amino acids. Trimming removed 5 bases from V and 3 bases from J, with 13 bases in between. The CDR3 protein is CASSPGQTYTEAFF. The CDR3 DNA sequence: TGTGCCAGCAGTCCAGGACAGACCTACACTGAAGCTTTCTTT.